These T cell receptor beta chains were read from a single sample in a study of cytomegalovirus exposure and HLA in healthy donors. The data were produced by immunoSEQ multiplex PCR, yet TCRdb's version contains in-frame clones alone and is incomplete. The data contain some 130,000 clones, around a tenth of them seen just once; the ten biggest clones take up under 2%. Sequences were obtained from PBMCs. The source of these receptors is a man between 45 and 60 years old in good health and CMV-seronegative. Each CDR3 is given with its conserved first and last residue. The order of the fields is J gene, D gene, clone size, CDR3 length, V gene, CDR3 protein, CDR3 DNA. A D gene is named only where the DNA matches it firmly. The listing skips clone size in some rows; elsewhere it reads once, few, many or a size class.

J: TRBJ2-7; D: -; size: -; length: 15; V: TRBV4-1; CDR3: CASSTPGSTPYEQYF; DNA: TGCGCCAGCAGCACCCCGGGTAGTACGCCCTACGAGCAGTACTTC
J: TRBJ1-2; D: -; size: -; length: 15; V: TRBV12-5; CDR3: CASGLLAGRNYGYTF; DNA: TGTGCTAGTGGTTTGCTCGCGGGACGGAACTATGGCTACACCTTC
J: TRBJ2-7; D: -; size: -; length: 15; V: TRBV5-4; CDR3: CASSLAGKHSYEQYF; DNA: TGTGCCAGCAGCTTGGCGGGTAAACACTCCTACGAGCAGTACTTC
J: TRBJ2-6; D: -; size: few; length: 16; V: TRBV7-3; CDR3: CASSPRQLGGANVLTF; DNA: TGTGCCAGCAGTCCCAGACAGCTTGGGGGGGCCAACGTCCTGACTTTC
J: TRBJ1-1; D: TRBD1; size: few; length: 14; V: TRBV9; CDR3: CASSERQGDTEAFF; DNA: TGTGCCAGCAGCGAACGACAGGGAGACACTGAAGCTTTCTTT
J: TRBJ2-3; D: TRBD1; size: few; length: 16; V: TRBV12-5; CDR3: CASAPGQSSSTDTQYF; DNA: TGTGCTAGTGCCCCGGGACAGTCGAGTAGCACAGATACGCAGTATTTT
J: TRBJ2-7; D: -; size: few; length: 15; V: TRBV6-1; CDR3: CASSEVSGLTYEQYF; DNA: TGTGCCAGCAGTGAAGTAAGTGGGCTAACCTACGAGCAGTACTTC
J: TRBJ1-3; D: TRBD1; size: few; length: 15; V: TRBV11-3; CDR3: CASSHWTGDGNTIYF; DNA: TGTGCCAGCAGCCACTGGACAGGGGACGGAAACACCATATATTTT
J: TRBJ2-7; D: TRBD2; size: few; length: 16; V: TRBV11-2; CDR3: CASSDKVTSGSYEQYF; DNA: TGTGCCAGCAGCGACAAGGTAACTAGCGGGAGCTACGAGCAGTACTTC
J: TRBJ1-5; D: TRBD1; size: -; length: 14; V: TRBV5-1; CDR3: CASSSGTGGQPQHF; DNA: TGCGCCAGCAGCTCCGGGACAGGGGGGCAGCCCCAGCATTTT
J: TRBJ2-1; D: TRBD2; size: many; length: 15; V: TRBV6-5; CDR3: CASSLRTSGRNEQFF; DNA: TGTGCCAGCAGTCTCCGGACTAGCGGGAGAAATGAGCAGTTCTTC
J: TRBJ1-2; D: -; size: few; length: 15; V: TRBV6-6; CDR3: CASSYGLRAEYGYTF; DNA: TGTGCCAGCAGTTACGGATTGAGGGCGGAGTATGGCTACACCTTC
J: TRBJ2-1; D: TRBD2; size: -; length: 15; V: TRBV7-2; CDR3: CASSSAGLAGNEQFF; DNA: TGTGCCAGCAGTTCCGCGGGACTAGCGGGCAATGAGCAGTTCTTC
J: TRBJ1-2; D: TRBD1; size: -; length: 16; V: TRBV27; CDR3: CASSSPTSTGGYGYTF; DNA: TGTGCCAGCAGTTCTCCAACCTCGACAGGGGGCTATGGCTACACCTTC
J: TRBJ2-3; D: TRBD1; size: few; length: 16; V: TRBV30; CDR3: CAWSDPWQGETDTQYF; DNA: TGTGCCTGGAGCGACCCGTGGCAGGGGGAAACAGATACGCAGTATTTT
J: TRBJ1-3; D: -; size: -; length: 15; V: TRBV4-2; CDR3: CASSQDGGLGNTIYF; DNA: TGTGCCAGCAGCCAAGATGGGGGACTTGGAAACACCATATATTTT
J: TRBJ2-5; D: TRBD2; size: -; length: 14; V: TRBV5-1; CDR3: CASSLAGGEETQYF; DNA: TGCGCCAGCAGCTTAGCGGGAGGAGAAGAGACCCAGTACTTC
J: TRBJ2-1; D: -; size: -; length: 17; V: TRBV7-2; CDR3: CASSLYGSGVSYNEQFF; DNA: TGTGCCAGCAGCTTATACGGTAGCGGAGTTTCCTACAATGAGCAGTTCTTC
J: TRBJ2-7; D: TRBD1; size: -; length: 15; V: TRBV4-1; CDR3: CASSQERDSTYEQYF; DNA: TGCGCCAGCAGCCAAGAAAGGGACAGTACCTACGAGCAGTACTTC
J: TRBJ2-5; D: -; size: -; length: 17; V: TRBV5-1; CDR3: CASSLRPDYPRGETQYF; DNA: TGCGCCAGCAGCCTTCGACCGGACTACCCTCGCGGGGAGACCCAGTACTTC
J: TRBJ1-2; D: -; size: -; length: 13; V: TRBV7-2; CDR3: CASTDLRSYGYTF; DNA: TGTGCCAGCACCGACCTGAGGTCCTATGGCTACACCTTC
J: TRBJ1-3; D: -; size: few; length: 15; V: TRBV18; CDR3: CASSPGRQSGNTIYF; DNA: TGTGCCAGCTCACCAGGCAGGCAGTCTGGAAACACCATATATTTT